What follows describes a single T cell receptor beta chain. Its antigen remains unidentified. There are no base qualities to consult, and no much larger clone falls within one base. This entry is derived from a study of radiotherapy plus CTLA-4 blockade in lung cancer (dated by TCRdb to the late 2010s). At the level of the whole study: Objective responses were observed in more than 15% of enrolled patients, and disease control was achieved in around 30%. Study-wide conclusions, independent of this receptor: After treatment with radiotherapy and ipilimumab, TCR clones that came from tumors expanded in the peripheral blood. The strongest predictors of response were reported to be early dynamic shifts in blood T cell clones along with a rise in serum interferon-beta following radiation.

The CDR3 holds 14 amino acids from the cysteine to the phenylalanine. CDR3 DNA only is kept here, 42 bases in frame from base 1. V was cut back by 4 bases and J by 3 bases, leaving a gap of 12 bases between them. According to the germline V gene (reference sequence), CDR1 reads SEHNR and CDR2 reads FQNEAQ. In this study, focal radiation therapy paired with CTLA-4 blockade (ipilimumab) was tested in patients who had chemo-refractory metastatic non-small-cell lung cancer. The receptor library was made with the immunoSEQ multiplex PCR assay. Imported from immuneACCESS, the table was reduced by TCRdb to in-frame sequences with V and J called. These copies leave out some clones; in studies compared against another copy, an unresolved V gene accounts for under half, and the cause of the remainder is not known. The sample table holds some 77,000 clones, of which about 86% were seen once. 2% to 2.5% of the sample comes from the top ten.

This TCR came from a human donor with non-small cell lung cancer who had a partial response to radiotherapy plus ipilimumab. This sequence uses TRBV7-9 and TRBJ1-1; possibly the D gene is TRBD1, per 6 matching bases. The sample in question was peripheral blood, obtained from a patient treated with radiotherapy plus ipilimumab. CDR3 protein: CASSSQGTDTEAFF. The DNA reads as follows: TGTGCCAGCAGCTCACAGGGTACGGACACTGAAGCTTTCTTT.